This T cell receptor beta chain stems from a study of T-cell reconstitution after alpha-beta-depleted transplantation in children (dated by TCRdb to between 2015 and 2016). At the level of the whole study: Using TCR repertoire profiling, the study quantitatively followed how T-cell immune reconstitution unfolded in children after TCRalphabeta/CD19-depleted allogeneic hematopoietic cell transplantation.

This clonotype was observed many times. This clone's antigen is unknown. Nothing much larger sits one base from this clone, and base qualities are not available. The germline V gene provides CDR1 MDHEN and CDR2 SYDVKM. The CDR3 spans 15 residues, from the cysteine through the phenylalanine. Only the CDR3 DNA is retained, 45 bases long and in frame from the first base. V trim: 3 bases; J trim: 7 bases; unmatched bases: 11. The receptor library was made with PCR. The instrument was an Illumina HiSeq 2500. To normalize quantification of the TCRbeta repertoire, the TCR libraries were built with molecular barcoding that relied on unique molecular identifiers. TCRdb reworked the public reads: Q25 trimming with fastp, MiXCR clone assembly, productive beta chains retained. A single entry per CDR3 protein holds the most common genes and DNA from its merged rows. The sample yields about 200,000 distinct CDR3 sequences; more than 12% were counted once. In total, the top ten clones hold approximately 13% of the sample.

This specimen consisted of PBMCs from the stem cell graft donor, obtained from the stem cell graft. The rearrangement combines TRBV28 with TRBJ2-7, and 8 junctional nucleotides match TRBD1. This receptor was identified in a human donor who donated a stem cell graft to a child with acute lymphoblastic leukemia. CDR3 reads: CASSLLQGAPGEQYF. The base sequence is TGTGCCAGCAGTTTGCTTCAGGGGGCCCCGGGAGAGCAGTACTTC.